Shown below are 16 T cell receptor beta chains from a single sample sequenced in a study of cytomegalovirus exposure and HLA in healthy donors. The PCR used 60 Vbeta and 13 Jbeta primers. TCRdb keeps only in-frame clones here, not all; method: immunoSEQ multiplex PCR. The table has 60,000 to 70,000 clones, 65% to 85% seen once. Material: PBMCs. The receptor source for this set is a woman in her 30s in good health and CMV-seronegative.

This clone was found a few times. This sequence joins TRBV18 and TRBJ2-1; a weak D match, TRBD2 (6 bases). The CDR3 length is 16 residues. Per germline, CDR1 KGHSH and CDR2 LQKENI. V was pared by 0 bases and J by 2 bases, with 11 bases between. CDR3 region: CASSPPSGSTYNEQFF. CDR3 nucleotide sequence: TGTGCCAGCTCACCACCGAGCGGGTCAACCTACAATGAGCAGTTCTTC.

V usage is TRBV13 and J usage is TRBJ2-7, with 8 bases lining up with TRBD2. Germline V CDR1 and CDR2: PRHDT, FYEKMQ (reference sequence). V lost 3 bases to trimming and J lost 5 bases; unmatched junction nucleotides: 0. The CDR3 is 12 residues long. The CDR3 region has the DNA TGTGCCAGCAGCTTGACTAGCGACGAGCAGTACTTC. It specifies CASSLTSDEQYF.

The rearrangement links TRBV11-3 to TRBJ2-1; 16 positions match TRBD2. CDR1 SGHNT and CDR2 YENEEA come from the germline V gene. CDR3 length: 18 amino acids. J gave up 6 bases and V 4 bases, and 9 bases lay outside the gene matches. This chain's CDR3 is CASSWGGLAGGPGNEQFF. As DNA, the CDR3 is TGTGCCAGCAGCTGGGGGGGACTAGCGGGAGGGCCGGGCAATGAGCAGTTCTTC.

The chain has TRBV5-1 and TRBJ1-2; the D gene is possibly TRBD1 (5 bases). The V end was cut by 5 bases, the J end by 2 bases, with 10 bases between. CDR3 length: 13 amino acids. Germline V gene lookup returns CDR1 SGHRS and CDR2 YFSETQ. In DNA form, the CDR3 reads TGCGCCAGCAGAACTGACAGAAACTATGGCTACACCTTC. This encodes CASRTDRNYGYTF.

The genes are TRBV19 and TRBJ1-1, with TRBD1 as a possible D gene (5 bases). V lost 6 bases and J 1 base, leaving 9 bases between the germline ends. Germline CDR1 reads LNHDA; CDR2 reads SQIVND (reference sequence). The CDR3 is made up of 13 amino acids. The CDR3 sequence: CASSPGGNTEAFF. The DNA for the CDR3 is TGTGCCAGTAGCCCGGGGGGGAACACTGAAGCTTTCTTT.

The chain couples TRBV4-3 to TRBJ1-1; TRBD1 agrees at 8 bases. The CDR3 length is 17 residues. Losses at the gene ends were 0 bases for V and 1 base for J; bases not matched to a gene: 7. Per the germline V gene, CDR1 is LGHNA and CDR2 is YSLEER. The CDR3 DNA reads TGCGCCAGCAGCCAAGACGCTAGGGACAGGAGGAACACTGAAGCTTTCTTT. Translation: CASSQDARDRRNTEAFF.

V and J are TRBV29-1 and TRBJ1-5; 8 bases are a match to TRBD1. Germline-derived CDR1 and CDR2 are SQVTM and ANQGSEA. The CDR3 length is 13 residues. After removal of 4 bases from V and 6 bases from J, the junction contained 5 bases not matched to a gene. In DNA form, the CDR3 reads TGCAGCGTTGGGACAGGGTGGGGTCAGCCCCAGCATTTT. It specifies CSVGTGWGQPQHF.

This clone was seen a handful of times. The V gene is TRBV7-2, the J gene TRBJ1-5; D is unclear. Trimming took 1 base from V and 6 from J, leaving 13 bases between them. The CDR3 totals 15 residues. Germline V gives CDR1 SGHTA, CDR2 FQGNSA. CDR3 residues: CASSLGSWGGQPQHF. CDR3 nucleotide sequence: TGTGCCAGCAGCTTAGGTAGCTGGGGAGGTCAGCCCCAGCATTTT.

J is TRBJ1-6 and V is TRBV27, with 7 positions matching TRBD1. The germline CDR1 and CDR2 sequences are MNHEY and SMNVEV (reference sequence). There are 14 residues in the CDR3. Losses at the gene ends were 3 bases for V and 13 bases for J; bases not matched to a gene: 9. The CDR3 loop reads CASSLSRQGLPLHF. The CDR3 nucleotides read TGTGCCAGCAGTTTGAGTCGACAGGGCCTTCCCCTCCACTTT.

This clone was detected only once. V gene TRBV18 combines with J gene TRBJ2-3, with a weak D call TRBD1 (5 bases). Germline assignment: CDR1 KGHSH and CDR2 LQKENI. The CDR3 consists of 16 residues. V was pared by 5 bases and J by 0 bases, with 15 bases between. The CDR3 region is CASSKTGTYSTDTQYF. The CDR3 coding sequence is TGTGCCAGCTCAAAAACAGGCACTTATAGCACAGATACGCAGTATTTT.

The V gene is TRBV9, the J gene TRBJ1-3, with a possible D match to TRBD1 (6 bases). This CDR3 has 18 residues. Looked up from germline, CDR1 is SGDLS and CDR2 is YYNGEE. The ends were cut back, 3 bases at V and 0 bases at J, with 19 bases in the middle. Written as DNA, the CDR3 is TGTGCCAGCAGCGAACCCCTACAGGGAATAAACTCTGGAAACACCATATATTTT. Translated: CASSEPLQGINSGNTIYF.

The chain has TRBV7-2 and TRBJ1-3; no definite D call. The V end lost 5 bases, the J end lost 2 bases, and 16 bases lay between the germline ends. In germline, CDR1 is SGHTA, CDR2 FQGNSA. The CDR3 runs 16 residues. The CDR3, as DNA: TGTGCCAGCAGCCCCCGGGAGGCTCGGACTGGAAACACCATATATTTT. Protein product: CASSPREARTGNTIYF.

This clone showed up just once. Here the CDR3 reads CASSRRERNTEAFF. The CDR3 nucleotides read TGTGCCAGCAGCCGCCGAGAGAGGAACACTGAAGCTTTCTTT. J is TRBJ1-1 and V is TRBV7-9; D gene unclear. The CDR3 loop spans 14 amino acids. Germline V gene data show CDR1 as SEHNR and CDR2 as FQNEAQ (reference sequence). The V end was cut by 5 bases, the J end by 1 base, with 11 bases between.

The CDR3 region is CASTKGTPNQETQYF. CDR3 nucleotide sequence: TGTGCCAGCACTAAAGGGACACCCAACCAAGAGACCCAGTACTTC. The rearrangement joins TRBV6-5 to TRBJ2-5; possible D gene TRBD1, 6 bases. Between the trimmed V and J ends, which lost 7 bases and 0 bases, there was a span of 15 bases. The CDR3 contains 15 residues. The germline gives CDR1 MNHEY, CDR2 SVGAGI.

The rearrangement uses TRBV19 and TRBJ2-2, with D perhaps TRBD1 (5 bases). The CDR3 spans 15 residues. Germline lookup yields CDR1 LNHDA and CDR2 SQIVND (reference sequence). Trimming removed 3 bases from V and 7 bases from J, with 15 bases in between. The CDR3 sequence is CASSIGQGGVGELFF. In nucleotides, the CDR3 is TGTGCCAGTAGTATCGGGCAGGGTGGGGTCGGGGAGCTGTTTTTT.

CDR3 DNA: TGTGCCAGCAGCCCTATTGACAGGGGATCCTACGAGCAGTACGTC. It yields the protein CASSPIDRGSYEQYV. The V call is TRBV7-9, the J call TRBJ2-7; TRBD1 agrees at 8 bases. The length of the CDR3 is 15 residues. CDR1 and CDR2 (germline): SEHNR, FQNEAQ (reference sequence). After removal of 5 bases from V and 1 base from J, the junction contained 7 bases not matched to a gene.